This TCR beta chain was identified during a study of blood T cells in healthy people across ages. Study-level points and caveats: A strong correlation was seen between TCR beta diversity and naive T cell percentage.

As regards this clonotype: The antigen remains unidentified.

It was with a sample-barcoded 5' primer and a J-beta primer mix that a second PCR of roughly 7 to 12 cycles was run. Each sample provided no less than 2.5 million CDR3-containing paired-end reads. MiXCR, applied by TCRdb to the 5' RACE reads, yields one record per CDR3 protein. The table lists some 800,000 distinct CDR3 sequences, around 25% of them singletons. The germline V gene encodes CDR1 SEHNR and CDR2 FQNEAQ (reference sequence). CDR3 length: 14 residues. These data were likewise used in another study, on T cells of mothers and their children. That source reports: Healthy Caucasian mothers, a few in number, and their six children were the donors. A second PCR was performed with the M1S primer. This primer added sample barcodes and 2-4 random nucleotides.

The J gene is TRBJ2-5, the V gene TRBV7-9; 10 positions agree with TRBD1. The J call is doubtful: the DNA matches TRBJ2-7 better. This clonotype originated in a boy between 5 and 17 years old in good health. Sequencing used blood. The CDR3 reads CASSSGQGWYEQYF. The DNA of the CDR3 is TGTGCCAGCAGCTCGGGACAGGGGTGGTACGAGCAGTACTTC.